Listed below are T cell receptor beta chains from one sample, sequenced in a study of vaccination and CD4 T cells after COVID-19. Their antigens remain unidentified. Each CDR3 protein gets one entry after TCRdb re-called the PCR reads with MiXCR. In the table there are 15,000 to 25,000 distinct CDR3 sequences, 48% of which are singletons. The sequenced sample was CD4+ T cells from blood, cultured in vitro, obtained after SARS-CoV-2 vaccination. These receptors originate from a human donor who had recovered from COVID-19. Both conserved end residues are part of each CDR3. A D gene is named only where the DNA matches it firmly. Size is stated for part of the rows, as once, few or many counts, or as a class when the clone is expanded.

TGTGCCAGCAGCCAGGACAGGGGCTACACCGGGGAGCTGTTTTTT | CASSQDRGYTGELFF | TRBV7-9 | TRBD1 | TRBJ2-2 | NA
TGTGCCAGCAACAATTTGGGGTACAATACAGGAGATCAGCCCCAGCATTTT | CASNNLGYNTGDQPQHF | TRBV6-2/TRBV6-3 | NA | TRBJ1-5 | few
TGCAGTGCTGGTGAGGTGCAAGAGACCCAGTACTTC | CSAGEVQETQYF | TRBV20-1 | NA | TRBJ2-5 | NA
TGTGCCAGCAGCTTAGGCCCAGCAAATCAGCCCCAGCATTTT | CASSLGPANQPQHF | TRBV5-4 | NA | TRBJ1-5 | NA
TGTGCCAGCAGCAGTAACAGGGGCTACGAGCAGTACTTC | CASSSNRGYEQYF | TRBV7-2 | TRBD1 | TRBJ2-7 | NA
TGCAGTGCAAAGCCGACAGGGACTGGGCAGTACTTC | CSAKPTGTGQYF | TRBV20-1 | NA | TRBJ2-7 | NA
TGCAGCGTCGGACAGACGCAGTATTTT | CSVGQTQYF | TRBV29-1 | NA | TRBJ2-3 | NA
TGCAGTGCTAGAGATCTGGGACAGGGAGGAAATGGCTACACCTTC | CSARDLGQGGNGYTF | TRBV20-1 | TRBD1 | TRBJ1-2 | NA
TGCGCCAGCAGTGAGACACGACTAGCGGGATCCTACGAGCAGTACTTC | CASSETRLAGSYEQYF | TRBV10-1 | TRBD2 | TRBJ2-7 | few
TGCAGTGCACAGCAGTGGGGCAATGAGCAGTTCTTC | CSAQQWGNEQFF | TRBV20-1 | NA | TRBJ2-1 | few
TGTGCCAGCGGAACAGGGAGAACAAGGAACACTGAAGCTTTCTTT | CASGTGRTRNTEAFF | TRBV12-3/TRBV12-4 | NA | TRBJ1-1 | NA
TGTGCCAGCAGCTCCTCGGCAGGGGGCGAGCAGTACTTC | CASSSSAGGEQYF | TRBV7-2 | TRBD1 | TRBJ2-7 | NA
TGTGCCAGCTCGGCCGACCCTAACTATGGCTACACCTTC | CASSADPNYGYTF | TRBV6-1 | NA | TRBJ1-2 | few
TGCAGTGCTAGGGGGTCCGGGACTAGCGGAAAAGAGACCCAGTACTTC | CSARGSGTSGKETQYF | TRBV20-1 | TRBD2 | TRBJ2-5 | few
TGCGCCAGCAGCTTGGGGTTTACAGGGGGCGACTATGGCTACACCTTC | CASSLGFTGGDYGYTF | TRBV5-1 | TRBD1 | TRBJ1-2 | NA
TGCAGTGCTAGAGGCCTAGAGTATCAGCCCCAGCATTTT | CSARGLEYQPQHF | TRBV20-1 | NA | TRBJ1-5 | few
TGTGCCAGCAGCCAGTACCAGGGCCCCGCGGAGACCCAGTACTTC | CASSQYQGPAETQYF | TRBV14 | NA | TRBJ2-5 | NA
TGCAGTGCTCCCGACAGGGGCGTAACTGAAGCTTTCTTT | CSAPDRGVTEAFF | TRBV20-1 | TRBD1 | TRBJ1-1 | few
TGTGCCAGCAGCTTGGGGACAGGGACGTTCGGTGAAGCTTTCTTT | CASSLGTGTFGEAFF | TRBV5-4 | TRBD1 | TRBJ1-1 | NA
TGTGCCAGCAGGCGTATGGACTATGGCTACACCTTC | CASRRMDYGYTF | TRBV28 | NA | TRBJ1-2 | NA
TGTGCCAGCAGAGAAACTAGCAATCAGCCCCAGCATTTT | CASRETSNQPQHF | TRBV6-1 | NA | TRBJ1-5 | NA
TGCAGTGCCACGGGACTAGCGGGAGGGACCTACGAGCAGTACTTC | CSATGLAGGTYEQYF | TRBV20-1 | TRBD2 | TRBJ2-7 | NA
TGTGCCAGCAGCCCGGGACAGGGAAGCACAGATACGCAGTATTTT | CASSPGQGSTDTQYF | TRBV7-2 | TRBD1 | TRBJ2-3 | NA
TGTGCCAGCAGCTTATTACGGGGCGGCACTGAAGCTTTCTTT | CASSLLRGGTEAFF | TRBV11-3 | NA | TRBJ1-1 | NA
TGTGCCACCAGCAGAGCCAGACTAGCGGGGCACTTTGAGCAGTTCTTC | CATSRARLAGHFEQFF | TRBV15 | TRBD2 | TRBJ2-1 | NA
TGTGCCAGCAGGACGGTGGCTGAAACTTTCTTT | CASRTVAETFF | TRBV6-1 | NA | TRBJ1-1 | NA
TGCAGTGCTAGAGACCCTAGCGGGAGCTCCTACAATGAGCAGTTCTTC | CSARDPSGSSYNEQFF | TRBV20-1 | TRBD2 | TRBJ2-1 | NA
TGTGCCAGTAGCAGAGGACAGGCGATACCTAACACTGAAGCTTTCTTT | CASSRGQAIPNTEAFF | TRBV19 | TRBD1 | TRBJ1-1 | NA
TGCAGTGCGCGGAAACTAGCGGTCCTAGCCAATGAGCAGTTCTTC | CSARKLAVLANEQFF | TRBV20-1 | TRBD2 | TRBJ2-1 | once
TGTGCCAGCAGCTTAGATCGTGGCAGGGCCAACTATGGCTACACCTTC | CASSLDRGRANYGYTF | TRBV7-2 | NA | TRBJ1-2 | few
TGCGCCAGCAGCTTCGGACAGGGCTCCTATAATTCACCCCTCCACTTT | CASSFGQGSYNSPLHF | TRBV10-2 | TRBD1 | TRBJ1-6 | NA
TGTGCCAGCAGTGGGGTAGCGGGCTACGAGCAGTACTTC | CASSGVAGYEQYF | TRBV6-2/TRBV6-3 | TRBD2 | TRBJ2-7 | NA
TGCGCCAGCAGTGAGTCCGTCCAGAGGGGCGAAGCTTTCTTT | CASSESVQRGEAFF | TRBV10-1 | NA | TRBJ1-1 | few
TGTGCCACCAGTAGGACAGGGTTTCCTAACTATGGCTACACCTTC | CATSRTGFPNYGYTF | TRBV24-1 | TRBD1 | TRBJ1-2 | NA
TGTGCCAGCAGCCCCTCTCTCACTGAAGCTTTCTTT | CASSPSLTEAFF | TRBV7-2 | NA | TRBJ1-1 | NA
TGTGCCAGCAGTTTAAGGGCCCAAAATTCACCCCTCCACTTT | CASSLRAQNSPLHF | TRBV27 | NA | TRBJ1-6 | few
TGCAGTGCTAGTCCTGCAACAGTGGATACGCAGTATTTT | CSASPATVDTQYF | TRBV20-1 | NA | TRBJ2-3 | NA
TGTGCCAGCAGTGATCTGTACAATGAGCAGTTCTTC | CASSDLYNEQFF | TRBV2 | NA | TRBJ2-1 | NA
TGTGCCAGCAGTATTTGGGGACAACGTCACGAGCAGTACTTC | CASSIWGQRHEQYF | TRBV27 | NA | TRBJ2-7 | once
TGCAGTGCCCTCACCCCTGCGGCAGGGCCGGCTCTGGCTTTCTTT | CSALTPAAGPALAFF | TRBV20-1 | NA | TRBJ1-1 | few
TGTGCCAGTAGTAGGGGACAGATGAACACTGAAGCTTTCTTT | CASSRGQMNTEAFF | TRBV19 | TRBD1 | TRBJ1-1 | NA
TGTGCCAGTAGTAGCCGGGCTCAGGGTCTGGGGGGGCCCTACGAGCAGTACTTC | CASSSRAQGLGGPYEQYF | TRBV19 | NA | TRBJ2-7 | few
TGTGCCAGCAGTGACAGGACAGGGGATTATTCACCCCTCCACTTT | CASSDRTGDYSPLHF | TRBV28 | TRBD1 | TRBJ1-6 | NA
TGCAGTGCTGCCCTGACTAGCCGCCAAGAGACCCAGTACTTC | CSAALTSRQETQYF | TRBV20-1 | TRBD2 | TRBJ2-5 | NA
TGCAGTGCTAGAGATGTTTCTGTGACGAACTATGGCTACACCTTC | CSARDVSVTNYGYTF | TRBV20-1 | NA | TRBJ1-2 | few
TGCAGTGCTAGCCGTTCACAGGGGGGTCTCTATGGCTACACCTTC | CSASRSQGGLYGYTF | TRBV20-1 | TRBD1 | TRBJ1-2 | NA
TGTGCCAGTAGAGTGACAGGGTCAGCTAACTATGGCTACACCTTC | CASRVTGSANYGYTF | TRBV19 | TRBD1 | TRBJ1-2 | few
TGTGCCAGCCGCACAGGGACAAGCAATGAGCAGTTCTTC | CASRTGTSNEQFF | TRBV27 | NA | TRBJ2-1 | few
TGTGCCAAGCAACAGGGATGGCCGAACTATGGCTACACCTTC | CAKQQGWPNYGYTF | TRBV6-1 | NA | TRBJ1-2 | NA
TGCAGTGCTAGAGAGCCAGGGGGCGCGAGTCAGCCCCAGCATTTT | CSAREPGGASQPQHF | TRBV20-1 | TRBD1 | TRBJ1-5 | few
TGCAGTGCGATCACCCTGGTAACTGCTGGCTACACCTTC | CSAITLVTAGYTF | TRBV20-1 | NA | TRBJ1-2 | NA